The sequence of this T cell receptor beta chain was determined in a study of T cell responses to AZD1222 COVID-19 vaccine. Findings of the study overall: The reported proportion of spike-specific TCRs targeting unmutated variant regions was nearly half. The CD4 TCRs associated with vaccination extended across spike and predominated at 160-218 and 743-854. Mostly white British, mostly female donors; authors suggested clonal diversity may be underestimated.

Pooled samples include second doses given at about 4 or 12 weeks. Concerning this clone: No antigen is known for it.

TCRdb keeps only in-frame clones here, not all; method: immunoSEQ multiplex PCR. The sample has under 200,000 clones, 88% seen once; the top ten hold 25% to 30%. This sequence was found in an adult who received the AZD1222 COVID-19 vaccine. This sample comprised peripheral blood, obtained 28 days after the second AZD1222 dose.

The CDR3 loop is CASSPYTETGELFF. CDR3 sequence (DNA): TGCGCCAGCAGCCCTTACACCGAAACCGGGGAGCTGTTTTTT. The chain couples TRBV5-1 to TRBJ2-2; no definite D call. The V end was cut by 4 bases, the J end by 5 bases, with 12 bases between. The V gene's germline CDR1 is SGHRS and CDR2 YFSETQ. This CDR3 has 14 residues. Full variable domain (rest looked up from reference TRBV5-1 and TRBJ2-2): KAGVTQTPRYLIKTRGQQVTLSCSPISGHRSVSWYQQTPGQGLQFLFEYFSETQRNKGNFPGRFSGRQFSNSRSEMNVSTLELGDSALYLCASSPYTETGELFFGEGSRLTVL.